This T cell receptor beta chain came from a study of a mutant IDH1 vaccine in newly diagnosed glioma. Worth noting for this clone: Its target is unknown.

TCRdb keeps only in-frame clones here, not all; method: immunoSEQ multiplex PCR. The sample carries about 94,000 clones, 85% to 90% recorded once. Time point: week 47, end of study. Topical imiquimod was applied with each vaccine dose, which held 300 ug of mutant IDH1 20-mer peptide. The specimen comprised PBMCs, sampled from a glioma patient whose treatment included an IDH1 peptide vaccine. The sequence was collected from a woman aged 45 to 65 with glioma.

DNA for the CDR3: TGTGCCAGCACCCGCCAAGTGGGGCGGGACAGACGAGAGCAGTTCTTC. Translation: CASTRQVGRDRREQFF. The V gene is TRBV28, the J gene TRBJ2-1, with D tentatively TRBD1 (7 bases). Trimming took 7 bases from V and 10 from J, leaving 26 bases between them. Germline CDR1 reads MDHEN; CDR2 reads SYDVKM. The CDR3 covers 16 residues.